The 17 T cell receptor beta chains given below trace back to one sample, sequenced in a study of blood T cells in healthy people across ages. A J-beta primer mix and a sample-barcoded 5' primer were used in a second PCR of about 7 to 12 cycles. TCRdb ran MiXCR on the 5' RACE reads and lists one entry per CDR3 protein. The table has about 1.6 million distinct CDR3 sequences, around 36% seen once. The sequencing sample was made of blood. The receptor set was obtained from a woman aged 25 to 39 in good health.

The CDR3 region has the DNA TGCAGTGCTAGAGAGGACGGTCGACGGACTGAAGCTTTCTTT. This translates into CSAREDGRRTEAFF. The chain joins TRBV20-1 to TRBJ1-1, with D unclear. The CDR3 spans 14 residues. The V gene's germline CDR1 is DFQATT and CDR2 SNEGSKA (reference sequence). Trimming shortened V by 0 bases and J by 5 bases, and 13 bases separated the two germline ends.

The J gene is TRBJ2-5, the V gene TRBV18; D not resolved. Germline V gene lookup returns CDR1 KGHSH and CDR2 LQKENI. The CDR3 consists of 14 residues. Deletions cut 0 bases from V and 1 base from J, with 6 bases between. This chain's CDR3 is CASSPPSTQETQYF. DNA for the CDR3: TGTGCCAGCTCACCACCGTCGACCCAAGAGACCCAGTACTTC.

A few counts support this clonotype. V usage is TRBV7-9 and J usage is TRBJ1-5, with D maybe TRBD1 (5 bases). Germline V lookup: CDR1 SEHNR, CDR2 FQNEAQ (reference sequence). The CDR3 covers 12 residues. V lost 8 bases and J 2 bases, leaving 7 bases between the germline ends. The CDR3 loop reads CASGTGNQPQHF. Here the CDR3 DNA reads TGTGCCAGCGGGACTGGCAATCAGCCCCAGCATTTT.

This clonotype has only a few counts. Here the CDR3 reads CASSFAGNEQYF. CDR3 sequence (DNA): TGTGCCAGCAGTTTCGCGGGGAACGAGCAGTACTTC. The rearrangement joins TRBV28 to TRBJ2-7, with D possibly TRBD2 on 6 matching bases. V was pared by 3 bases and J by 5 bases, with 8 bases between. Germline CDR1 is MDHEN and CDR2 is SYDVKM. This CDR3 has 12 amino acids. The entire variable domain, with the rest obtained from reference TRBV28 and TRBJ2-7, is as follows: DVKVTQSSRYLVKRTGEKVFLECVQDMDHENMFWYRQDPGLGLRLIYFSYDVKMKEKGDIPEGYSVSREKKERFSLILESASTNQTSMYLCASSFAGNEQYFGPGTRLTVT.

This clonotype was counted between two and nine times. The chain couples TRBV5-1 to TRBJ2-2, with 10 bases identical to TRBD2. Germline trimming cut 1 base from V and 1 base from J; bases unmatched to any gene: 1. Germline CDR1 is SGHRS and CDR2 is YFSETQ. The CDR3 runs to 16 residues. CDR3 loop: CASSLTSGMNTGELFF. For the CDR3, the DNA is TGCGCCAGCAGCTTGACTAGCGGGATGAACACCGGGGAGCTGTTTTTT.

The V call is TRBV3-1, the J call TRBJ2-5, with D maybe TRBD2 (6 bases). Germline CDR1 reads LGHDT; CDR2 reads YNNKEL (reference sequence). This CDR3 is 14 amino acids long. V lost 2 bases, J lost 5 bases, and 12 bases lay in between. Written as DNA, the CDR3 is TGTGCCAGCAGCCAAAGGGGAGGCAGGGAGACCCAGTACTTC. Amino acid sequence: CASSQRGGRETQYF.

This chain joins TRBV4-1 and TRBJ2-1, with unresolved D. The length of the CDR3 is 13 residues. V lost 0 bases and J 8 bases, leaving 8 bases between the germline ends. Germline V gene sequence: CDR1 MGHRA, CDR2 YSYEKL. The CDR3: CASSQERSDEQFF. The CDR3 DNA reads TGCGCCAGCAGCCAAGAAAGAAGCGATGAGCAGTTCTTC.

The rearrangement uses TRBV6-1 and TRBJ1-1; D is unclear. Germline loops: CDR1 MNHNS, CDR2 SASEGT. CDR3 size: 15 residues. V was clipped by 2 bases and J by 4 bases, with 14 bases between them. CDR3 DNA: TGTGCCAGCAGTGAAAGACTTAGGCGGAGCACTGAAGCTTTCTTT. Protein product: CASSERLRRSTEAFF.

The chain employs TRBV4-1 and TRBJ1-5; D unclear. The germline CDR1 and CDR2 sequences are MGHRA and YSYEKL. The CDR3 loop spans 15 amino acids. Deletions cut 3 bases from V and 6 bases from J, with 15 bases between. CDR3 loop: CASSHRGPSGQPQHF. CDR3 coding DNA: TGCGCCAGCAGCCATCGAGGGCCGTCTGGTCAGCCCCAGCATTTT.

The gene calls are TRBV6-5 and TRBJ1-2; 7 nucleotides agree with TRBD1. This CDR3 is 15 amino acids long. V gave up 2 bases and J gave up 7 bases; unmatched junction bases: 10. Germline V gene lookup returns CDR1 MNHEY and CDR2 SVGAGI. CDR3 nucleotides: TGTGCCAGCAGTTACGAACCAACAGGGGATCGTGGCTACACCTTC. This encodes CASSYEPTGDRGYTF.

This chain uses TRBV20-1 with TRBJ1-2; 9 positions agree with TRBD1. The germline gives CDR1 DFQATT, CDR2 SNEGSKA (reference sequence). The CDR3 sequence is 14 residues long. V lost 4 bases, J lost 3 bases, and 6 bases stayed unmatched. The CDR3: CSATQTGGHYGYTF. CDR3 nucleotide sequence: TGCAGTGCTACCCAGACAGGGGGACACTATGGCTACACCTTC.

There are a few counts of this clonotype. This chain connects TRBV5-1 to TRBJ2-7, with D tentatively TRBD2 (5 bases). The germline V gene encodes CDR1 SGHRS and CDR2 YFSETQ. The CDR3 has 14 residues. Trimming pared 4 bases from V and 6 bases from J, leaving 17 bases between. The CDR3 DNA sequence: TGCGCCAGCAGCGCCGGGCTTAACGCGGGCGAGCAGTACTTC. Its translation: CASSAGLNAGEQYF.

The CDR3 DNA reads TGTGCCAGCAGCGCCCGGACAGGGGACTATGGCTACACCTTC. As protein: CASSARTGDYGYTF. J is TRBJ1-2 and V is TRBV7-2; TRBD1 matches at 9 bases. CDR1 and CDR2 from the germline V gene are SGHTA and FQGNSA. V lost 5 bases, J lost 3 bases, and 4 bases stayed unmatched. The CDR3 extends over 14 amino acids.

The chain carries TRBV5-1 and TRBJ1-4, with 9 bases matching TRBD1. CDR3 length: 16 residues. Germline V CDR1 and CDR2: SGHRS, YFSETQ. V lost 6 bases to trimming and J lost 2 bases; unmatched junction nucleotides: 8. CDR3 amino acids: CASNSTGGSTNEKLFF. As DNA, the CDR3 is TGCGCCAGCAACTCGACAGGGGGGTCGACTAATGAAAAACTGTTTTTT.

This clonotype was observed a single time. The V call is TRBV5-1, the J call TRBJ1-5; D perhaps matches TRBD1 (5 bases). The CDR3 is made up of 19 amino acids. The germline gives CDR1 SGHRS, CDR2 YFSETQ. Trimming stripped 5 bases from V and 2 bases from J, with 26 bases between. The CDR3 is CASSEARGTWPYRNQPQHF. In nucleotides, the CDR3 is TGCGCCAGCAGTGAAGCTAGGGGAACATGGCCTTATCGCAATCAGCCCCAGCATTTT.

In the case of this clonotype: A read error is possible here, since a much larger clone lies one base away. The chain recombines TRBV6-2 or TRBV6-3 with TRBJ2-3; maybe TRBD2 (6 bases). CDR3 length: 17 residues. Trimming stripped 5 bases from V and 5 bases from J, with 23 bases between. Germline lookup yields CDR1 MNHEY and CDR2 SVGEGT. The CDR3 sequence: CASSPTSRFPAGDTQYF. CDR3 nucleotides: TGTGCCAGCAGTCCCACTAGCAGGTTCCCGGCCGGAGATACGCAGTATTTT.

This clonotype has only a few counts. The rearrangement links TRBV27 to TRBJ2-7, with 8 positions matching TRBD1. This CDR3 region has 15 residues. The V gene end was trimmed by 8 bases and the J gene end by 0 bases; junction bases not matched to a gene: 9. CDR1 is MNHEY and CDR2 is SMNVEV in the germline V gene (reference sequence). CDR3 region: CASRMGQASSYEQYF. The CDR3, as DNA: TGTGCCAGCCGAATGGGACAGGCCTCCTCCTACGAGCAGTACTTC.